This is a list of T cell receptor beta chains from one sample in a study of blood T cell repertoires in COVID-19. The method was immunoSEQ multiplex PCR; TCRdb's version includes in-frame clones alone and lacks a portion of them. This table has about 230,000 clones, 70% to 90% appearing once. The sample was peripheral blood. These receptors all come from a woman in her 70s with active or convalescent COVID-19. CDR3s include the opening cysteine and the closing phenylalanine or tryptophan. The D gene is left open where the match is weak. Clone size is shown for a subset of rows, as once, few, many or a class of expanded clone.

v_call,j_call,d_call,clone_size,cdr3_aa,cdr3_nt
TRBV5-8,TRBJ1-2,TRBD1,-,CASSLAGQGNYGYTF,TGTGCCAGCAGCTTGGCGGGACAGGGGAACTATGGCTACACCTTC
TRBV5-1,TRBJ2-6,TRBD1,-,CASSSGTGDGANVLTF,TGCGCCAGCAGCAGCGGGACAGGGGATGGGGCCAACGTCCTGACTTTC
TRBV5-1,TRBJ2-1,-,-,CASSPGSGYNEQFF,TGCGCCAGCAGCCCGGGTAGCGGATACAATGAGCAGTTCTTC
TRBV28,TRBJ2-2,TRBD2,-,CASTTGGVNTGELFF,TGTGCCAGCACTACGGGAGGGGTCAACACCGGGGAGCTGTTTTTT
TRBV9,TRBJ1-1,-,-,CASSTPPGPLNTEAFF,TGTGCCAGCAGCACCCCGCCAGGCCCCCTGAACACTGAAGCTTTCTTT
TRBV7-3,TRBJ2-1,-,-,CASSLGVGPVYNEQFF,TGTGCCAGCAGCCTAGGGGTAGGCCCTGTCTACAATGAGCAGTTCTTC
TRBV6-2/TRBV6-3,TRBJ1-1,-,-,CASSYGPRGNTEAFF,TGTGCCAGCAGTTACGGGCCCAGGGGGAACACTGAAGCTTTCTTT
TRBV5-1,TRBJ2-6,-,-,CASSLGGTGANVLTF,TGCGCCAGCAGCTTGGGGGGCACTGGGGCCAACGTCCTGACTTTC
TRBV7-8,TRBJ2-7,TRBD1,-,CASSPGQGQYEQYF,TGTGCCAGCAGCCCGGGACAGGGTCAGTACGAGCAGTACTTC
TRBV7-2,TRBJ2-2,TRBD2,-,CASSPRGGNTGELFF,TGTGCCAGCAGCCCCCGGGGGGGGAACACCGGGGAGCTGTTTTTT
TRBV27,TRBJ1-1,TRBD1,-,CASSRQGWDTEAFF,TGTGCCAGCAGCCGACAGGGGTGGGACACTGAAGCTTTCTTT
TRBV5-4,TRBJ2-2,-,-,CASSFREKNTGELFF,TGTGCCAGCAGCTTTAGGGAGAAGAACACCGGGGAGCTGTTTTTT
TRBV5-1,TRBJ1-2,-,few,CASSLGRQGYGYTF,TGCGCCAGCAGCTTGGGGCGTCAGGGATATGGCTACACCTTC
TRBV5-1,TRBJ1-4,-,-,CASSLDGNNEKLFF,TGCGCCAGCAGCTTGGATGGCAATAATGAAAAACTGTTTTTT
TRBV11-2,TRBJ2-7,TRBD1,-,CASSLGDRVYEQYF,TGTGCCAGCAGCTTAGGGGACAGGGTCTACGAGCAGTACTTC
TRBV6-1,TRBJ1-1,-,-,CASSEYSQGVSEAFF,TGTGCCAGCAGTGAATATAGCCAGGGTGTATCTGAAGCTTTCTTT
TRBV4-1,TRBJ1-3,-,few,CASSQDSRLPRDAGNTIYF,TGCGCCAGCAGCCAAGATTCACGATTACCGAGGGATGCTGGAAACACCATATATTTT
TRBV5-6,TRBJ1-5,-,-,CASSRGRNQPQHF,TGTGCCAGCAGCCGCGGGAGGAATCAGCCCCAGCATTTT
TRBV30,TRBJ1-3,-,-,CALPGTSGNTIYF,TGTGCCTTACCGGGAACCTCTGGAAACACCATATATTTT
TRBV2,TRBJ2-1,TRBD1,-,CASSRDRDEQFF,TGTGCCAGCAGTCGGGACAGAGATGAGCAGTTCTTC
TRBV7-2,TRBJ1-1,TRBD1,-,CASSATGGTEAFF,TGTGCCAGCAGCGCGACAGGGGGCACTGAAGCTTTCTTT
TRBV5-6,TRBJ2-5,-,-,CASSLANLAGETQYF,TGTGCCAGCAGCTTGGCCAACCTAGCCGGAGAGACCCAGTACTTC
TRBV7-2,TRBJ2-1,TRBD2,-,CASSLYSGRAKYNEQFF,TGTGCCAGCAGCTTATATAGCGGGAGGGCCAAGTACAATGAGCAGTTCTTC
TRBV5-6,TRBJ1-1,-,-,CASSLNQGNKSPLGAFF,TGTGCCAGCAGCTTGAACCAGGGGAATAAATCTCCCCTTGGGGCTTTCTTT